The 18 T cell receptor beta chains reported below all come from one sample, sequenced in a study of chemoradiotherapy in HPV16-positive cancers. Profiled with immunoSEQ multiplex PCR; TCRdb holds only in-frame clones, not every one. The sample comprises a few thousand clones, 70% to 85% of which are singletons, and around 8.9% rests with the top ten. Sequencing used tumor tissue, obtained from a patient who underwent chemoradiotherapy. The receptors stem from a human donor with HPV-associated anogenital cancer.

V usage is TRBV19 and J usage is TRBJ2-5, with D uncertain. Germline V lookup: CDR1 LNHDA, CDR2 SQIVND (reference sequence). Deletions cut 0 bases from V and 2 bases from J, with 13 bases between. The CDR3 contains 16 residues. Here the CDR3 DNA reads TGTGCCAGTAGTATAGATTATGGTGGGTTACAAGAGACCCAGTACTTC. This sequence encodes CASSIDYGGLQETQYF.

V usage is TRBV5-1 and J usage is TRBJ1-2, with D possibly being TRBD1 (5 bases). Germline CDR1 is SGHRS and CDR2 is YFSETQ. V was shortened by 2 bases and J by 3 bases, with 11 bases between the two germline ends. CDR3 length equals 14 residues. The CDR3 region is CASSFVGDHYGYTF. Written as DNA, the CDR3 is TGCGCCAGCAGCTTCGTGGGGGATCACTATGGCTACACCTTC.

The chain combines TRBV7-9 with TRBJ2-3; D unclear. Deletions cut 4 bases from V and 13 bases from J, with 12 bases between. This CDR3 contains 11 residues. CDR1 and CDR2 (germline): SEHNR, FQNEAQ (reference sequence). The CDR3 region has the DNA TGTGCCAGCAGCTCTCAAGTCTCCAAGTATTTT. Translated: CASSSQVSKYF.

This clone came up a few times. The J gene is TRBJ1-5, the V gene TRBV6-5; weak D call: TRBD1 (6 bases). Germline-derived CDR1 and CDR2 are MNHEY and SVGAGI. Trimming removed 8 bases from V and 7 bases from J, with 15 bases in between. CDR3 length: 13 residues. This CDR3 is CASGRGGAQPQHF. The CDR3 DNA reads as TGTGCCAGCGGGAGGGGGGGGGCCCAGCCCCAGCATTTT.

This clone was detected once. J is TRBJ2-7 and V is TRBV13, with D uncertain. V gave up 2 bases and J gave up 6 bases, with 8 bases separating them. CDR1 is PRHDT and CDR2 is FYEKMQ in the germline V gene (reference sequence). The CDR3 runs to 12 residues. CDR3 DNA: TGTGCCAGCAGCTTATCCAGGACCGAGCAGTACTTC. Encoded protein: CASSLSRTEQYF.

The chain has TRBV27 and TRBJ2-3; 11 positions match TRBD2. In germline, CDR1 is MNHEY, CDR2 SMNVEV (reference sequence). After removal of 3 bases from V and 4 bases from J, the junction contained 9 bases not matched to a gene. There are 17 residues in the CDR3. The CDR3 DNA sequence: TGTGCCAGCAGTTTGTTGACTAGCGGGACCCACGCAGATACGCAGTATTTT. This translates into CASSLLTSGTHADTQYF.

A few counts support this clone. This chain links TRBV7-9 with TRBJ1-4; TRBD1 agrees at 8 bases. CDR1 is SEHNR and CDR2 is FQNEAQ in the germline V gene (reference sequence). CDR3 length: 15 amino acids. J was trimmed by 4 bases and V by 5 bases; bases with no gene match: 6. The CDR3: CASSPGTGLNEKLFF. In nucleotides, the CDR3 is TGTGCCAGCAGCCCCGGGACAGGCCTTAATGAAAAACTGTTTTTT.

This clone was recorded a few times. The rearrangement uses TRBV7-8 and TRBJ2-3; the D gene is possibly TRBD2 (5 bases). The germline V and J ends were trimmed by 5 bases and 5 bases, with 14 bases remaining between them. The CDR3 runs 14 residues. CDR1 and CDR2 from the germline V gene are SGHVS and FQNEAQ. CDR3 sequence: CASSLLASGDTQYF. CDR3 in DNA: TGTGCCAGCAGCCTCCTAGCTAGTGGAGATACGCAGTATTTT.

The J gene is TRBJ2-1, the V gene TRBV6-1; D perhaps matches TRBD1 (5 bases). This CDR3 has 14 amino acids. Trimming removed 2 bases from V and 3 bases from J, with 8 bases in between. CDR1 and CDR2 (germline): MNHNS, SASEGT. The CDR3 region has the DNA TGTGCCAGCAGTGAACAGCAGGGCTACAATGAGCAGTTCTTC. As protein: CASSEQQGYNEQFF.

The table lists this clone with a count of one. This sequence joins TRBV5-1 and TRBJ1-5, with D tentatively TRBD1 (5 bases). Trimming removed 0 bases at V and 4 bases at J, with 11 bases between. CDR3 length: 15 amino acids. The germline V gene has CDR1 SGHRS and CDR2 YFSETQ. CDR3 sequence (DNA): TGCGCCAGCAGCTTGGCCGGGGCAGAGAATCAGCCCCAGCATTTT. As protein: CASSLAGAENQPQHF.

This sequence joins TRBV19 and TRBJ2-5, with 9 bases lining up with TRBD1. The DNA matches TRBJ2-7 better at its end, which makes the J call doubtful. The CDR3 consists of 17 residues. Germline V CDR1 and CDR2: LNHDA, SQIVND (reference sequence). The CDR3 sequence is CASSRSLAGTGSYEQYF. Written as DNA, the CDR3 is TGTGCCAGTAGTAGGAGCTTGGCGGGGACAGGGTCCTACGAGCAGTACTTC.

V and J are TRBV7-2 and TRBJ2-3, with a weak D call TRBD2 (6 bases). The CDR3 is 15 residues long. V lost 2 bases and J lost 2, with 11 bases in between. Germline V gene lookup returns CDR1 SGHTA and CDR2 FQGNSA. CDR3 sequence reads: CASSLSSGLTDTQYF. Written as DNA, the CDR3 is TGTGCCAGCAGCTTAAGTAGCGGCCTCACAGATACGCAGTATTTT.

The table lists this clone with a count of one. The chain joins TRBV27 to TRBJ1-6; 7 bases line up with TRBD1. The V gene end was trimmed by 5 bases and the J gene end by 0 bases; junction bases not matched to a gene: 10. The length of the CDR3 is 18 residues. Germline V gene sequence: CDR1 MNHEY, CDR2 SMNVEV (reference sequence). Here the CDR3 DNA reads TGTGCCAGCAGTCCCGGACAGGCCCAGAGCTCCTATAATTCACCCCTCCACTTT. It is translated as CASSPGQAQSSYNSPLHF.

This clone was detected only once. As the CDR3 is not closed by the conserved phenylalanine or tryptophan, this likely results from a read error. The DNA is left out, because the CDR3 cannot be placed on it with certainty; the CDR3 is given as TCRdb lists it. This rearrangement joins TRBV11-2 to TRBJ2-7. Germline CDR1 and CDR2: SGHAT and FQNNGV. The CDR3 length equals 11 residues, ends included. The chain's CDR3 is CASSSNGPASL.

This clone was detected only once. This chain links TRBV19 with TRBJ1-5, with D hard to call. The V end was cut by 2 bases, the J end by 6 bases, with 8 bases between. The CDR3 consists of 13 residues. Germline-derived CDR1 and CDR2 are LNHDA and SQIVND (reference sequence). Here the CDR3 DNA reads TGTGCCAGTAGTATAATGTCGACTCAGCCCCAGCATTTT. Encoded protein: CASSIMSTQPQHF.

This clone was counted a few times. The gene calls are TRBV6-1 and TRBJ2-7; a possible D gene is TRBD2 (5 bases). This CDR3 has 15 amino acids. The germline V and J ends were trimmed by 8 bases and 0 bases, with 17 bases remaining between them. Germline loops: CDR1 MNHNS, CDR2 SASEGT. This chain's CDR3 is CASSYPAARSYEQYF. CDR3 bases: TGTGCCAGCTCCTACCCAGCGGCCCGCTCCTACGAGCAGTACTTC.

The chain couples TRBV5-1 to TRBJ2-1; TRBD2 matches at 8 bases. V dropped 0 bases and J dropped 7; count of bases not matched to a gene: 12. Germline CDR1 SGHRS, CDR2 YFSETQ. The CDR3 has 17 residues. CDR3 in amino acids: CASSLDIGSGSWNEQFF. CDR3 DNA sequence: TGCGCCAGCAGCTTGGACATCGGGAGCGGGAGCTGGAATGAGCAGTTCTTC.

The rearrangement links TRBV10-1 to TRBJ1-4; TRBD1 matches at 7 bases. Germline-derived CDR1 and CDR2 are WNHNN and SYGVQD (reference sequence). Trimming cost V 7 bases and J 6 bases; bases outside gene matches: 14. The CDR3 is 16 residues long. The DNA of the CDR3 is TGCGCCAGCACCGGAGTGGGGGGGGACAGTGATGAAAAACTGTTTTTT. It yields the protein CASTGVGGDSDEKLFF.